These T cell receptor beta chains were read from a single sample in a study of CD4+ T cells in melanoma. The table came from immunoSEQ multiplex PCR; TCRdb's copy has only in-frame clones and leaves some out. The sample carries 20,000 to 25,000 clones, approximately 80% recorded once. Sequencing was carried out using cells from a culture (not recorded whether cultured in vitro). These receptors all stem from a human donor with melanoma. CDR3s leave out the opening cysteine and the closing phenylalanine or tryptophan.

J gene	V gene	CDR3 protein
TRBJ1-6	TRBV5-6	ASSLDGTGRSPLH
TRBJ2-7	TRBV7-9	ASSERGDLYEQY
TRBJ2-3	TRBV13	ASSKPLLTDTQY
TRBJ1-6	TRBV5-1	ASSFSTGGVTPLH
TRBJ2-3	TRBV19	ASSNRAVSTDTQY
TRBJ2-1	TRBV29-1	SVEGERGSYNEQF
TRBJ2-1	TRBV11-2	ASSLLTSGGANEQF
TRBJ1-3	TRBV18	ASSPRQGDAIY
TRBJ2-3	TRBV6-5	ASSRVPDTQY
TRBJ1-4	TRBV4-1	ASSQGGGASRNEKLF
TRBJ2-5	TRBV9	ASSADGRAGKETQY
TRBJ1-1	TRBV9	ASSPRQGMNTEAF
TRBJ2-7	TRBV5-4	ASSLQGPYEQY
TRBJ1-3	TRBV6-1	ASSAATGGNTIY
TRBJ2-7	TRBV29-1	SVDGGSYEQY
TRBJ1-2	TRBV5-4	ASSLARGRRGYT
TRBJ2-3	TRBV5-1	ASSFSGTGDTQY
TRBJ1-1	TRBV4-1	ASSLLGGGVNTEAF
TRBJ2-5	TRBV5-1	ASSLQGGQETQY
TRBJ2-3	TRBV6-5	ASQSTTDTQY
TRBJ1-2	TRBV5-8	ASSLTGTDYGYT
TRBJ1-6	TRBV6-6	ASSLGLYDSPLH
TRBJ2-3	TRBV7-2	ASSFATADTQY
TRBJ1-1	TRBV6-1	ASSLRDRVGTEAF
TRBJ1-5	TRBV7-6	ASSLSTDFTAQH
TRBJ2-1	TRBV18	ASSLTGGWGEQF
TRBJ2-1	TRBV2	ASRPSGGPYNEQF
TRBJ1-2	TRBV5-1	ASTPGTGSGGYT
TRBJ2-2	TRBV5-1	ASRPRTGNTGELF
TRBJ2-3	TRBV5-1	ASSLFASTDTQY